The next 15 T cell receptor beta chains were all read from a single sample in a study of blood T cells in healthy people across ages. Primed by a sample-barcoded 5' primer and a J-beta primer mix, a second PCR proceeded for 7 to 11 cycles. Using its own MiXCR run on the 5' RACE reads, TCRdb lists one record per CDR3 protein. The table includes roughly 410,000 distinct CDR3 sequences, roughly half detected once. The sequenced sample consisted of blood. Receptors originate from a man aged 55 to 69 in good health.

This clonotype was seen many times. The chain's CDR3 is CASSPEEGRVTGYTF. CDR3 DNA: TGCGCCAGCAGCCCTGAAGAAGGCAGGGTAACTGGCTACACCTTC. This chain links TRBV4-3 with TRBJ1-2; weak D call: TRBD1 (5 bases). This CDR3 spans 15 amino acids. Per the germline V gene, CDR1 is LGHNA and CDR2 is YSLEER. Trimming shortened V by 4 bases and J by 7 bases, and 19 bases separated the two germline ends.

This clonotype has a handful of counts. This chain connects TRBV10-3 to TRBJ2-7; D might be TRBD1 (6 bases). CDR3 size: 14 residues. Trimming removed 4 bases from V and 4 bases from J, with 14 bases in between. Germline-derived CDR1 and CDR2 are ENHRY and SYGVKD. The CDR3 coding sequence is TGTGCCATCAGTGGTGACAGGACACGGTACGAGCAGTACTTC. Its protein product is CAISGDRTRYEQYF.

At least ten counts were recorded for this clonotype. V is TRBV20-1 and J is TRBJ2-7; 8 nucleotides line up with TRBD1. Looked up from germline, CDR1 is DFQATT and CDR2 is SNEGSKA (reference sequence). The V and J ends lost 7 bases and 6 bases, in that order; junction bases with no gene match: 8. There are 12 residues in the CDR3. CDR3 sequence reads: CSVGQGAGEQYF. The CDR3 DNA follows: TGCAGTGTAGGGCAGGGGGCGGGCGAGCAGTACTTC.

This clonotype was detected only a few times. This chain links TRBV7-2 with TRBJ1-5; D is ambiguous. In germline, CDR1 is SGHTA, CDR2 FQGNSA. The CDR3 is made up of 13 amino acids. V lost 5 bases and J lost 1, with 6 bases in between. In DNA form, the CDR3 reads TGTGCCAGCAGCGTGGACAGCAATCAGCCCCAGCATTTT. It translates to CASSVDSNQPQHF.

This clonotype occurred many times. A junction end diverges from the germline sequence, so it may reflect a read error. The V call is TRBV28, the J call TRBJ2-7; D assignment may be TRBD1 or TRBD2 (5 bases each). In germline, CDR1 is MDHEN, CDR2 SYDVKM. This CDR3 has 17 amino acids. CDR3 sequence: CASSSSHRRTSSYERYF. The CDR3 DNA reads as TGTGCCAGCAGTTCTAGCCATCGACGGACAAGCTCCTACGAGCGGTACTTC.

This clonotype was observed a handful of times. The CDR3 protein is CASRKKTGGVNTDTQYF. Here the CDR3 DNA reads TGTGCCAGCCGAAAGAAGACAGGGGGCGTAAACACAGATACGCAGTATTTT. This chain joins TRBV27 and TRBJ2-3, with TRBD1 identical over 10 bases. Germline CDR1 is MNHEY and CDR2 is SMNVEV (reference sequence). The CDR3 has 17 amino acids. With 8 bases clipped from V and 2 bases from J, the junction kept 13 bases outside the gene matches.

This clonotype was detected many times. The V gene is TRBV5-1, the J gene TRBJ2-1; D possibly matches TRBD1 or TRBD2 (6 bases each). Germline loops: CDR1 SGHRS, CDR2 YFSETQ. This CDR3 comprises 15 residues. V was clipped by 6 bases and J by 8 bases, with 21 bases between them. This chain's CDR3 is CASILGGTPLDEQFF. The CDR3 nucleotides read TGCGCCAGCATCCTAGGGGGGACCCCCCTAGATGAGCAGTTCTTC.

The J gene is TRBJ2-1, the V gene TRBV5-5; the D gene is possibly TRBD2 (5 bases). Trimming took off 2 bases at V and 1 base at J, with 10 bases between the two ends. The CDR3 runs to 15 residues. Germline V CDR1 and CDR2: SGHKS, YYEKEE (reference sequence). The CDR3 sequence is CASSFYGMSYNEQFF. The CDR3 bases are TGTGCCAGCAGCTTCTACGGGATGTCCTACAATGAGCAGTTCTTC.

The CDR3 region has the DNA TGTGCCAGCAGCTTGGCTTGGGGGACGGACGAGCAGTACTTC. This encodes CASSLAWGTDEQYF. V gene TRBV5-5 combines with J gene TRBJ2-7; D is tentatively TRBD1 or TRBD2 (5 bases each). From germline, CDR1 is SGHKS and CDR2 YYEKEE (reference sequence). The CDR3 covers 14 residues. The V end lost 0 bases, the J end lost 5 bases, and 12 bases lay between the germline ends.

This clonotype was seen ten or more times. The chain joins TRBV7-2 to TRBJ1-2; possibly TRBD1 for D (5 bases). CDR3 length equals 15 residues. With 5 bases removed from V and 6 bases from J, the gap between germline ends came to 19 bases. Germline CDR1 reads SGHTA; CDR2 reads FQGNSA. The CDR3: CASSPSPGRHHGYTF. The CDR3 nucleotides are TGTGCCAGCAGCCCATCGCCGGGGCGACACCATGGCTACACCTTC. The full variable domain, rest sourced from reference TRBV7-2 and TRBJ1-2, is GAGVSQSPSNKVTEKGKDVELRCDPISGHTALYWYRQSLGQGLEFLIYFQGNSAPDKSGLPSDRFSAERTGGSVSTLTIQRTQQEDSAVYLCASSPSPGRHHGYTFGSGTRLTVV.

The CDR3 DNA is TGTGCCACCAGCGAGAGATCTAACAGGGGTTATGGCTACACCTTC. The encoded protein is CATSERSNRGYGYTF. The rearrangement links TRBV15 to TRBJ1-2; 7 bases are a match to TRBD1. CDR3 size: 15 residues. Germline-derived CDR1 and CDR2 are LNHNV and YYDKDF (reference sequence). V was pared by 5 bases and J by 5 bases, with 11 bases of the junction left unmatched.

The chain has TRBV9 and TRBJ2-5; a weak D match, TRBD1 (5 bases). The length of the CDR3 is 17 residues. Germline-derived CDR1 and CDR2 are SGDLS and YYNGEE. Trimming shortened V by 0 bases and J by 5 bases, and 20 bases separated the two germline ends. The DNA for the CDR3 is TGTGCCAGCAGCGTAGGGGGCCAGCACCCCCAGGGTGAGACCCAGTACTTC. This gives the protein CASSVGGQHPQGETQYF.

This clonotype turned up a few times. This chain connects TRBV7-9 to TRBJ2-1, with TRBD2 matching over 7 bases. Trimming cost V 5 bases and J 6 bases; bases outside gene matches: 10. This CDR3 is built from 15 residues. The germline CDR1 and CDR2 sequences are SEHNR and FQNEAQ (reference sequence). CDR3 DNA sequence: TGTGCCAGCAGCGATCGGGTAGGGAGGGGCAATGAGCAGTTCTTC. Its protein is CASSDRVGRGNEQFF.

The rearrangement uses TRBV7-2 and TRBJ2-5; maybe TRBD2 (6 bases). The germline V gene has CDR1 SGHTA and CDR2 FQGNSA. This CDR3 is built from 14 residues. The germline V and J ends were trimmed by 6 bases and 5 bases, with 16 bases remaining between them. The CDR3 sequence: CASRPGTRSETQYF. For the CDR3, the DNA is TGTGCCAGCAGACCCGGGACTCGCTCGGAGACCCAGTACTTC.

The chain links TRBV10-3 to TRBJ2-1; 13 bases line up with TRBD2. The CDR3 consists of 18 residues. CDR1 is ENHRY and CDR2 is SYGVKD in the germline V gene. J lost 0 bases, V lost 10 bases, and 12 bases had no gene match. This CDR3 reads CATRTSGSTASSYNEQFF. The CDR3 bases are TGTGCCACACGGACTAGCGGGAGTACGGCCAGCTCCTACAATGAGCAGTTCTTC.